The clone carrying this T cell receptor beta chain was seen a few times. The target antigen is unknown. The data belong to a study of T cell repertoires in cytomegalovirus infection. Study as a whole: Peptides in the study included HLA-C-restricted and HLA-B-restricted CMV epitopes. Both a matching HLA type and CMV infection were indicated by public TCR beta signatures. General study points: Within the response measured ex vivo, HLA-C-restricted CMV-specific TCR beta clonotypes were dominant. CMV carriers with the relevant HLA were identified by cumulative public TCR beta family frequency.

Trimming removed 7 bases at V and 4 bases at J, with 16 bases between. The CDR3 sequence is 14 residues long. Germline lookup yields CDR1 SGHTA and CDR2 FQGNSA. TCRdb fed the reads into MiXCR, producing one record per CDR3 protein. The sample carries tens of thousands of distinct CDR3 sequences, 20% recorded once. The source material was CD8+ T cells from cultured PBMCs, sampled from culture after CMV antigen stimulation. This TCR was sampled from a human donor in good health (CMV status not recorded). Some clones in this sample may be carry-over from other donors' samples. This sequence joins TRBV7-2 and TRBJ1-2; D perhaps matches TRBD1 (5 bases). The CDR3 DNA sequence: TGTGCCAGCACCCCAGGGAACACCTTCTATGGCTACACCTTC. Translation: CASTPGNTFYGYTF.